This TCR beta chain was captured in a study of immune cell composition in non-small cell lung cancer. Looking at the study overall: Tumours were mainly lung adenocarcinoma or squamous cell carcinoma.

This CDR3 has 14 residues. V lost 2 bases and J 0 bases, leaving 5 bases between the germline ends. Per germline, CDR1 MNHEY and CDR2 SMNVEV (reference sequence). Normal lung sampling was at least 3 cm from the tumour, as distant as possible. On this clone: Its antigen is undetermined.

Only in-frame clones appear in the TCRdb table, and some are missing; sequencing was by immunoSEQ multiplex PCR. The table lists some 6,000 clones, approximately 71% of them singletons. Study results and caveats: Tumour-associated clones >0.5% occurred in approximately 34% of adenocarcinomas, less than 80% of squamous.

The sequencing sample was made of non-adjacent lung tissue. This clonotype originated in a human donor with non-small cell lung cancer. This sequence joins TRBV27 and TRBJ1-5; no firm D call. The CDR3 protein is CASSLEDSNQPQHF. In nucleotides, the CDR3 is TGTGCCAGCAGTTTAGAGGATAGCAATCAGCCCCAGCATTTT.